The clone carrying this TCR beta chain was seen a few times. This CDR3 contains 16 residues. With 0 bases removed from V and 1 base from J, the gap between germline ends came to 12 bases. Germline loops: CDR1 SGHRS, CDR2 YFSETQ. These data come from a study of T-cell reconstitution after alpha-beta-depleted transplantation in children. During its preparation, the TCRbeta library received unique molecular identifiers. From the PCR reads, TCRdb called clonotypes with MiXCR, one entry per CDR3 protein. The sample shows about 610,000 distinct CDR3 sequences, approximately 10% of them seen only once. The sequencing here drew on PBMCs from the stem cell graft donor, taken from the stem cell graft. This TCR was recovered from a human donor who donated a stem cell graft to a child with acute myeloid leukemia. The chain couples TRBV5-1 to TRBJ2-3, with no clear D. The chain's CDR3 is CASSLGLSQRTDTQYF. The CDR3 DNA follows: TGCGCCAGCAGCTTGGGACTCTCGCAGCGCACAGATACGCAGTATTTT.